Listed here is a single T cell receptor (beta chain). Its antigen is undetermined. The data were taken from a study of cytomegalovirus exposure and HLA in healthy donors. Study-level points and caveats: In a later analysis, DRB1 alleles had the most associated TCRs; HLA-C alleles the fewest. Several top significant clusters appeared, in a later analysis, to be linked to common viral pathogens.

Whereas donors were nominally healthy upon sampling, unrecorded immune exposures were probable. The CDR3 contains 15 residues. Germline V lookup: CDR1 LGHNT, CDR2 FRNRAP. Trimming took off 0 bases at V and 0 bases at J, with 9 bases between the two ends. PCR used 60 Vbeta primers and 13 Jbeta primers. The assay was immunoSEQ multiplex PCR, and TCRdb's table has in-frame clones only and misses some. The sample holds about 140,000 clones. Sequenced sample: PBMCs. The TCR sequence derives from a woman aged 18-29 years in good health and CMV-seronegative. The V and J genes are TRBV12-5 and TRBJ2-7, with D maybe TRBD1 (6 bases). DNA of the CDR3: TGTGCTAGTGGTTTGGTAGGGGGACGCTCCTACGAGCAGTACTTC. As protein: CASGLVGGRSYEQYF. The entire variable domain, with the rest obtained from reference TRBV12-5 and TRBJ2-7, is as follows: DARVTQTPRHKVTEMGQEVTMRCQPILGHNTVFWYRQTMMQGLELLAYFRNRAPLDDSGMPKDRFSAEMPDATLATLKIQPSEPRDSAVYFCASGLVGGRSYEQYFGPGTRLTVT.